One and the same sample provided the 28 T cell receptor beta chains below, sequenced in a study of blood T cell repertoires in COVID-19. The assay was immunoSEQ multiplex PCR, and TCRdb's table has in-frame clones only and misses some. Of some 50,000 clones in the sample, about 89% are singletons; the top ten hold approximately 6%. The sample taken for sequencing was peripheral blood. Receptors originate from a man in his 70s with active COVID-19.

The gene calls are TRBV28 and TRBJ1-1; a weak D match, TRBD1 (6 bases). Looked up from germline, CDR1 is MDHEN and CDR2 is SYDVKM. V gave up 4 bases and J gave up 0 bases, with 21 bases separating them. The CDR3 loop spans 18 amino acids. CDR3 residues: CASSYAADRPYLNTEAFF. CDR3 bases: TGTGCCAGCAGTTACGCTGCGGACAGACCCTATTTGAACACTGAAGCTTTCTTT.

This chain joins TRBV11-2 and TRBJ2-7, with unresolved D. This CDR3 is built from 13 residues. The germline V gene has CDR1 SGHAT and CDR2 FQNNGV. The germline V and J ends were trimmed by 5 bases and 3 bases, with 11 bases remaining between them. Here the CDR3 reads CASSQTGVYEQYF. The CDR3 DNA reads as TGTGCCAGCAGCCAGACGGGTGTCTACGAGCAGTACTTC.

The chain has TRBV19 and TRBJ2-7; D is perhaps TRBD1 (5 bases). This CDR3 comprises 13 residues. Germline V gene sequence: CDR1 LNHDA, CDR2 SQIVND (reference sequence). V lost 2 bases, J lost 3 bases, and 8 bases lay in between. CDR3 DNA: TGTGCCAGTAGTATACGCCAGGGCTACGAGCAGTACTTC. Residues: CASSIRQGYEQYF.

The table lists this clone with a few counts. V and J are TRBV7-9 and TRBJ2-3; 9 nucleotides match TRBD2. With V trimmed by 5 bases and J by 2 bases, 8 bases remained unmatched. The CDR3 covers 16 residues. CDR1 and CDR2 from the germline V gene are SEHNR and FQNEAQ (reference sequence). The chain's CDR3 is CASSPSTSGITDTQYF. Written as DNA, the CDR3 is TGTGCCAGCAGCCCCTCGACTAGCGGTATCACAGATACGCAGTATTTT.

The chain carries TRBV18 and TRBJ1-2; TRBD1 matches 7 bases. Looked up from germline, CDR1 is KGHSH and CDR2 is LQKENI. The CDR3 totals 13 residues. V shed 5 bases, J shed 4 bases, and the junction held 4 bases outside the gene matches. The CDR3 sequence: CASSSTGIYGYTF. In nucleotides, the CDR3 is TGTGCCAGCTCATCGACAGGGATCTATGGCTACACCTTC. The full variable domain, completed using reference TRBV18 and TRBJ1-2, is NAGVMQNPRHLVRRRGQEARLRCSPMKGHSHVYWYRQLPEEGLKFMVYLQKENIIDESGMPKERFSAEFPKEGPSILRIQQVVRGDSAAYFCASSSTGIYGYTFGSGTRLTVV.

This chain links TRBV10-3 with TRBJ2-2; TRBD2 matches 13 bases. In germline, CDR1 is ENHRY, CDR2 SYGVKD. V lost 3 bases to trimming and J lost 2 bases; unmatched junction nucleotides: 3. This CDR3 region has 17 residues. CDR3 residues: CAISEGGLAGNTGELFF. CDR3 sequence (DNA): TGTGCCATCAGTGAAGGGGGACTAGCGGGAAACACCGGGGAGCTGTTTTTT.

The J gene is TRBJ1-2, the V gene TRBV9; no clear D gene. Germline CDR1 and CDR2: SGDLS and YYNGEE. The V end was cut by 7 bases, the J end by 5 bases, with 15 bases between. This CDR3 has 13 residues. The CDR3 nucleotides are TGTGCCAGCTCCAGTACAGTCCTTTATGGCTACACCTTC. Its translation: CASSSTVLYGYTF.

The chain carries TRBV6-6 and TRBJ2-1; 8 bases match TRBD1. The CDR3 spans 16 residues. Losses at the gene ends were 5 bases for V and 9 bases for J; bases not matched to a gene: 15. CDR1 and CDR2 (germline): MNHNY, SVGAGI (reference sequence). The chain's CDR3 is CASSTWTGQLSSEQFF. As DNA, the CDR3 is TGTGCCAGCAGTACGTGGACAGGGCAACTTTCTAGTGAGCAGTTCTTC.

The V gene is TRBV18, the J gene TRBJ1-1; possible D gene TRBD1, 6 bases. There are 13 residues in the CDR3. Germline V lookup: CDR1 KGHSH, CDR2 LQKENI. V lost 3 bases and J lost 3, with 8 bases in between. The CDR3: CASSPHRDTEAFF. The CDR3 DNA is TGTGCCAGCTCACCCCACAGGGACACTGAAGCTTTCTTT.

The V call is TRBV2, the J call TRBJ1-5, with 7 bases fitting TRBD1. Trimming removed 6 bases from V and 0 bases from J; junction bases left unmatched: 5. Germline assignment: CDR1 SNHLY and CDR2 FYNNEI. This CDR3 has 15 amino acids. The DNA for the CDR3 is TGTGCCAGCAGGGAGGGGACAGTTAGCAATCAGCCCCAGCATTTT. The encoded protein is CASREGTVSNQPQHF.

The genes are TRBV28 and TRBJ1-2; TRBD1 agrees at 7 bases. V lost 3 bases to trimming and J lost 0 bases; unmatched junction nucleotides: 10. The CDR3 totals 17 residues. The V gene's germline CDR1 is MDHEN and CDR2 SYDVKM. The CDR3 DNA is TGTGCCAGCAGTTTGCCCGGGACAGCAACCACTAACTATGGCTACACCTTC. Its translation: CASSLPGTATTNYGYTF.

The chain carries TRBV3-1 (or the pseudogene TRBV3-2) and TRBJ1-1; D might be TRBD1 (5 bases). Germline-derived CDR1 and CDR2 are LGHDT and YNNKEL (reference sequence). V gave up 4 bases and J gave up 0 bases, with 12 bases separating them. The CDR3 loop spans 15 amino acids. The CDR3 protein is CASSLRGGLNTEAFF. For the CDR3, the DNA is TGTGCCAGCAGCCTCCGGGGGGGTCTGAACACTGAAGCTTTCTTT.

The chain couples TRBV6-6 to TRBJ1-3; D call uncertain. V shed 6 bases and J shed 1 base, with 10 bases lying between them. Germline V gene data show CDR1 as MNHNY and CDR2 as SVGAGI (reference sequence). This CDR3 comprises 14 residues. Here the CDR3 reads CASRPGDSGNTIYF. CDR3 nucleotide sequence: TGTGCCAGCAGACCCGGGGATTCTGGAAACACCATATATTTT.

The rearrangement links TRBV7-8 to TRBJ2-3; D not resolved. This CDR3 region has 13 residues. The ends were cut back, 8 bases at V and 5 bases at J, with 14 bases in the middle. The germline V gene encodes CDR1 SGHVS and CDR2 FQNEAQ. DNA of the CDR3: TGTGCCAGCGCAGGTTCTTTACTAGATACGCAGTATTTT. It codes for CASAGSLLDTQYF.

In nucleotides, the CDR3 is TGTGCCAGCAGCTTCCTGGAGACTAGCGGGGTCTACGAGCAGTACTTC. Protein: CASSFLETSGVYEQYF. J is TRBJ2-7 and V is TRBV11-3, with TRBD2 matching over 11 bases. This CDR3 contains 16 residues. The ends lost 3 bases at V and 3 bases at J; junction bases unmatched: 7. In germline, CDR1 is SGHNT, CDR2 YENEEA. The full variable domain, with the rest looked up from reference TRBV11-3 and TRBJ2-7, is EAGVVQSPRYKIIEKKQPVAFWCNPISGHNTLYWYLQNLGQGPELLIRYENEEAVDDSQLPKDRFSAERLKGVDSTLKIQPAELGDSAVYLCASSFLETSGVYEQYFGPGTRLTVT.

V and J are TRBV5-1 and TRBJ2-5; D possibly corresponds to TRBD2 (6 bases). Germline V gene sequence: CDR1 SGHRS, CDR2 YFSETQ. Between the trimmed V and J ends, which lost 0 bases and 4 bases, there was a span of 16 bases. CDR3 length equals 16 residues. The CDR3 sequence: CASSLVGQGGIETQYF. CDR3 DNA sequence: TGCGCCAGCAGCTTGGTTGGGCAGGGAGGCATAGAGACCCAGTACTTC.

The rearrangement joins TRBV28 to TRBJ2-3; D is undetermined. The V end was cut by 6 bases, the J end by 0 bases, with 13 bases between. The CDR3 runs to 15 residues. CDR1 is MDHEN and CDR2 is SYDVKM in the germline V gene. The CDR3 DNA is TGTGCCAGCAGGACTCTAACGGCAAGCACAGATACGCAGTATTTT. Encoded protein: CASRTLTASTDTQYF.

This chain links TRBV11-3 with TRBJ2-5, with a possible D match to TRBD1 (6 bases). CDR3 length: 15 amino acids. Trimming stripped 1 base from V and 0 bases from J, with 9 bases between. CDR1 is SGHNT, CDR2 YENEEA, per germline. CDR3 residues: CASSLGNRDQETQYF. CDR3 nucleotides: TGTGCCAGCAGCTTAGGGAACAGGGACCAAGAGACCCAGTACTTC. Variable domain in full (rest from reference TRBV11-3 and TRBJ2-5): EAGVVQSPRYKIIEKKQPVAFWCNPISGHNTLYWYLQNLGQGPELLIRYENEEAVDDSQLPKDRFSAERLKGVDSTLKIQPAELGDSAVYLCASSLGNRDQETQYFGPGTRLLVL.

The gene calls are TRBV27 and TRBJ2-7, with TRBD1 matching 8 bases. The trim removed 2 bases at V and 2 bases at J, leaving 5 bases unmatched. The CDR3 sequence is 15 residues long. Germline V gene lookup returns CDR1 MNHEY and CDR2 SMNVEV (reference sequence). Written as DNA, the CDR3 is TGTGCCAGCAGTTTACGGACAGGGTCCCCCTACGAGCAGTACTTC. It specifies CASSLRTGSPYEQYF.

The chain carries TRBV19 and TRBJ1-4; 7 bases map to TRBD1. The V gene end was trimmed by 5 bases and the J gene end by 7 bases; junction bases not matched to a gene: 10. Germline CDR1 reads LNHDA; CDR2 reads SQIVND (reference sequence). The CDR3 length is 15 residues. In DNA form, the CDR3 reads TGTGCCAGTAGTCGCCCGAGAGGGGGCTCTGAAAAACTGTTTTTT. Protein: CASSRPRGGSEKLFF.

The gene calls are TRBV19 and TRBJ1-5, with 7 bases aligning to TRBD1. This CDR3 spans 15 amino acids. Germline lookup yields CDR1 LNHDA and CDR2 SQIVND (reference sequence). V shed 6 bases and J 2 bases; nucleotides not matched to a gene: 7. In nucleotides, the CDR3 is TGTGCCAGTAGCGCCAGACAGGGAGGCAATCAGCCCCAGCATTTT. Translated: CASSARQGGNQPQHF.

The chain uses TRBV9 and TRBJ1-1; TRBD1 aligns across 7 bases. With V trimmed by 2 bases and J by 3 bases, 4 bases remained unmatched. Germline CDR1 is SGDLS and CDR2 is YYNGEE. The CDR3 runs 14 residues. DNA of the CDR3: TGTGCCAGCAGCGTTAGAGGACAGGACACTGAAGCTTTCTTT. It yields the protein CASSVRGQDTEAFF.

V gene TRBV6-6 combines with J gene TRBJ1-2; 9 nucleotides align to TRBD1. Trimming took 2 bases from V and 3 from J; bases not matched to a gene: 1. There are 14 residues in the CDR3. The V gene's germline CDR1 is MNHNY and CDR2 SVGAGI (reference sequence). As DNA, the CDR3 is TGTGCCAGCAGTTACAGGACAGGGGACTATGGCTACACCTTC. Protein: CASSYRTGDYGYTF.

This chain connects TRBV7-9 to TRBJ1-2, with 9 bases aligning to TRBD1. V dropped 1 base and J dropped 0; count of bases not matched to a gene: 6. CDR3 size: 17 residues. The V gene's germline CDR1 is SEHNR and CDR2 FQNEAQ (reference sequence). The CDR3: CASSLGTGERSNYGYTF. DNA of the CDR3: TGTGCCAGCAGCTTAGGGACAGGGGAGAGATCTAACTATGGCTACACCTTC.

This chain links TRBV7-8 with TRBJ2-7; D unresolved. The germline V gene encodes CDR1 SGHVS and CDR2 FQNEAQ. V shed 0 bases and J shed 7 bases, with 13 bases lying between them. This CDR3 comprises 14 residues. DNA for the CDR3: TGTGCCAGCAGCTTAGCCTTCTCTTCCGGGGAGCAGTACTTC. Protein sequence: CASSLAFSSGEQYF.

The rearrangement uses TRBV19 and TRBJ1-5; 7 bases are a match to TRBD1. The CDR3 runs 13 residues. The germline V gene encodes CDR1 LNHDA and CDR2 SQIVND (reference sequence). V was clipped by 4 bases and J by 5 bases; unmatched bases: 2. The CDR3 bases are TGTGCCAGTAGTACCACAGGGGATCAGCCCCAGCATTTT. Translating gives CASSTTGDQPQHF.

A single count supports this clone. The V and J genes are TRBV5-8 and TRBJ2-3, with 13 positions matching TRBD2. Germline CDR1 and CDR2: SGHTS and YDEGEE. The J segment lost 1 base and the V segment lost 4 bases, leaving 6 bases of the junction unmatched. The CDR3 spans 17 residues. The CDR3 bases are TGTGCCAGCAGCCGCTCCGGGACTAGCGGGGGCACAGATACGCAGTATTTT. Protein: CASSRSGTSGGTDTQYF.

This sequence joins TRBV7-2 and TRBJ1-3, with a possible D match to TRBD1 (6 bases). The CDR3 is 15 amino acids. V was cut by 3 bases and J by 1 base, with 10 bases left in between. The germline V gene has CDR1 SGHTA and CDR2 FQGNSA. DNA for the CDR3: TGTGCCAGCAGCTTCACAGGGAATTCTGGAAACACCATATATTTT. This gives the protein CASSFTGNSGNTIYF.